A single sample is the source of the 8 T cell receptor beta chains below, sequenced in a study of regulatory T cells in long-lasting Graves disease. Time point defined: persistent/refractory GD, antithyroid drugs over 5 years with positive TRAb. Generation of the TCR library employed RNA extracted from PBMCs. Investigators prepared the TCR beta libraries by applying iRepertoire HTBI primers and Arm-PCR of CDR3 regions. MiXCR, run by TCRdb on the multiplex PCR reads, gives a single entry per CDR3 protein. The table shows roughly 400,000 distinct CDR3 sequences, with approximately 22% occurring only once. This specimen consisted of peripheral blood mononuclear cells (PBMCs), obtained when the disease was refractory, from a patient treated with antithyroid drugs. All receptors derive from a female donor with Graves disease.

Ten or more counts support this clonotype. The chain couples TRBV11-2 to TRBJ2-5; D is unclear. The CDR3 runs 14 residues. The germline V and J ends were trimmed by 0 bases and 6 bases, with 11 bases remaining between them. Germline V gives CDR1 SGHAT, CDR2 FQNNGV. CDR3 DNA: TGTGCCAGCAGCTTAGATCTCGACCACAAGACCCAGTACTTC. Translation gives CASSLDLDHKTQYF.

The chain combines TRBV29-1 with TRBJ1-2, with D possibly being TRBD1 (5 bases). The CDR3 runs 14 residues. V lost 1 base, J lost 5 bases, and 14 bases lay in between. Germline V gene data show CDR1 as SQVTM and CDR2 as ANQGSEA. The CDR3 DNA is TGCAGCGTTGAAGGTGGGACCGGTGATTATGGCTACACCTTC. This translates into CSVEGGTGDYGYTF.

The CDR3 nucleotides read TGCAGTGCTAGTCCTATGGGGGGCCTAAGGGGTTTCTTT. Translation: CSASPMGGLRGFF. This chain uses TRBV20-1 with TRBJ1-1, with D maybe TRBD1 (6 bases). Germline V CDR1 and CDR2: DFQATT, SNEGSKA (reference sequence). The ends were cut back, 3 bases at V and 13 bases at J, with 21 bases in the middle. CDR3 length: 13 amino acids.

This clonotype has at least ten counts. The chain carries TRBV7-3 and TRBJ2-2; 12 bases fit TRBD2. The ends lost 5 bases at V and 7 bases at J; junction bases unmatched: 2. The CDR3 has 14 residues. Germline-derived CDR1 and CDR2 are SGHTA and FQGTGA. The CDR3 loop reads CASSPGLAGGELFF. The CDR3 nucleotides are TGTGCCAGCAGCCCGGGACTAGCGGGCGGGGAGCTGTTTTTT.

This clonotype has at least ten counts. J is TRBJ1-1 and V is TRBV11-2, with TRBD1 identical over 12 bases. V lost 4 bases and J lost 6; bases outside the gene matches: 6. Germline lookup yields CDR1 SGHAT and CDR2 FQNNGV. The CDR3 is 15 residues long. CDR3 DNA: TGTGCCAGCAGCTATGGGACAGGGGGCTATGCTGAAGCTTTCTTT. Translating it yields CASSYGTGGYAEAFF.

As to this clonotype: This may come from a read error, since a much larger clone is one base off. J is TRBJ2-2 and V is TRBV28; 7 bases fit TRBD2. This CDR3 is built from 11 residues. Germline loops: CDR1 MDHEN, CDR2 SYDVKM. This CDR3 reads CASQMGGELVF. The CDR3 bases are TGTGCCAGTCAGATGGGAGGGGAGCTGGTTTTT.

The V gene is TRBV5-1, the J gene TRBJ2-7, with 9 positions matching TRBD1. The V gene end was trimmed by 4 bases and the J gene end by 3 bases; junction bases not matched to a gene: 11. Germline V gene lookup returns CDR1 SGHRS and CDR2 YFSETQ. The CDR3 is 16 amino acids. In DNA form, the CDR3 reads TGCGCCAGCAGCGGGAGGCGGACAGGGGCTGGCTACGAGCAGTACTTC. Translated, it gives CASSGRRTGAGYEQYF.

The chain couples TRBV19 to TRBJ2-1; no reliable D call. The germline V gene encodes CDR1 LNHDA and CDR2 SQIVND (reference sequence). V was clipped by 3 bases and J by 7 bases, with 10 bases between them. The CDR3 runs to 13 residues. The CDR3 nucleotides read TGTGCCAGTAGTATTGTACCTCGGAATGAGCAGTTCTTC. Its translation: CASSIVPRNEQFF.